This T cell receptor beta chain stems from a study of CD8+ T cells in alopecia areata. The wider study: Patients received oral tofacitinib, 5 to 10 mg twice daily, for moderate-to-severe alopecia areata.

Extracted from the samples, RNA was reverse transcribed into cDNA to serve as the sequencing template. Profiling relied on immunoSEQ multiplex PCR, and the TCRdb table lists in-frame clones only, not all of them. Of 190,000 or so clones in the sample, 50% to 60% are singletons; the top ten hold over 3%. As for this clone: Its specificity is not known.

V shed 1 base and J shed 8 bases, with 14 bases lying between them. This CDR3 has 13 residues. Looked up from germline, CDR1 is SQVTM and CDR2 is ANQGSEA. Points from the study as a whole: Tofacitinib delivered significant drops in scalp clonality and in expanded CD8+ clones among the top 100.

Stated treatment: oral pan-JAK inhibitor, 5-10 mg twice daily. Sequencing was performed on CD4+ T cells sorted from blood, taken at week 4, from a patient treated with tofacitinib. The chain couples TRBV29-1 to TRBJ1-2; no firm D call. This clonotype was obtained from a human donor with alopecia areata. CDR3: CSVEVPGSGGYTF. The CDR3, as DNA: TGCAGCGTTGAAGTACCGGGGAGCGGGGGCTACACCTTC.